This T cell receptor beta chain was obtained from a study of shared clonotypes between healthy human individuals. Study results and limitations: Among donors, sharing of clonotypes was expected to be affected by sequencing depth.

The healthy adult donors were HIV-negative and reported no recent acute infections or vaccinations. Nashville, Tennessee was home to all donors, each a Caucasian adult. Genomic DNA came from 90 million or so PBMCs in unsorted samples. The protocol was immunoSEQ multiplex PCR, while the TCRdb copy is restricted to in-frame clones and leaves out a portion. The repertoire holds under 600,000 clones, roughly 72% seen once, with 12% in the top ten. Germline loops: CDR1 MNHEY, CDR2 SVGAGI. CDR3 length: 12 amino acids. The V end lost 9 bases, the J end lost 8 bases, and 16 bases lay between the germline ends. About this clone itself: Its cognate antigen is unknown.

The sequenced material came from PBMCs. The source is a woman in her thirties or forties in good health. Some clones in this sample may be carry-over from other donors' samples. The chain recombines TRBV6-5 with TRBJ1-2; tentative D call: TRBD1 (6 bases). Written as DNA, the CDR3 is TGTGCCAGTATCAACAGGGCTGGGGGCTACACCTTC. Translated: CASINRAGGYTF.